This T cell receptor beta chain was identified during a study of response to subunit inactivated influenza vaccine. Points on this clonotype: No antigen is known for it.

TCRdb called the RT-PCR reads again in MiXCR, with one record for every CDR3 protein. The sample shows 650,000 to 800,000 distinct CDR3 sequences, approximately 14% of them seen only once. Study-wide findings and caveats: Authors suggested that a seasonal influenza vaccination recruits few new T cells each time.

Germline-derived CDR1 and CDR2 are SGDLS and YYNGEE. The CDR3 extends over 13 amino acids. The source of this sequence is a man aged 50 to 59 who received an inactivated influenza vaccine. The sequences come from PBMCs from blood, collected 14 to 15 days before vaccination. The V gene is TRBV9, the J gene TRBJ2-3; D unclear. The J call is in doubt because the DNA end fits TRBJ1-5 better. The CDR3 reads CASSFAGWDTQHF. Here the CDR3 DNA reads TGTGCCAGCAGCTTCGCGGGATGGGATACGCAGCATTTT.